These 7 T cell receptor beta chains were sequenced from one sample in a study of blood T cell repertoires in COVID-19. Profiled with immunoSEQ multiplex PCR; TCRdb holds only in-frame clones, not every one. The table records 200,000 to 300,000 clones, around 85% of them present only once. The sequenced sample consisted of PBMCs or T cells enriched from blood (not recorded which). Receptor source: a woman in her forties or fifties with acute COVID-19.

This clone was seen just once. V usage is TRBV29-1 and J usage is TRBJ1-2; D perhaps matches TRBD1 (6 bases). Per the germline V gene, CDR1 is SQVTM and CDR2 is ANQGSEA. The CDR3 consists of 12 residues. V dropped 4 bases and J dropped 5 bases, with 11 bases sitting between them. The CDR3: CSVAGDGYGYTF. The CDR3 region has the DNA TGCAGCGTTGCAGGGGACGGGTATGGCTACACCTTC.

The genes are TRBV3-1 (or the pseudogene TRBV3-2) and TRBJ1-2; no firm D call. Germline CDR1 reads LGHDT; CDR2 reads YNNKEL (reference sequence). The CDR3 spans 15 residues. V lost 0 bases and J 7 bases, leaving 15 bases between the germline ends. The CDR3 bases are TGTGCCAGCAGCCAAGATCACCAGGTCCGGGGTGGCTACACCTTC. Protein product: CASSQDHQVRGGYTF.

The CDR3 reads CASSLAQGRETQYF. For the CDR3, the DNA is TGCGCCAGCAGCTTGGCCCAGGGGAGAGAGACCCAGTACTTC. The rearrangement uses TRBV5-1 and TRBJ2-5; a possible D gene is TRBD1 (6 bases). The length of the CDR3 is 14 residues. The V gene lost 0 bases and the J gene lost 4 bases, with 10 bases spanning the gap. CDR1 and CDR2 (germline): SGHRS, YFSETQ. Full variable domain (remainder filled in from reference TRBV5-1 and TRBJ2-5): KAGVTQTPRYLIKTRGQQVTLSCSPISGHRSVSWYQQTPGQGLQFLFEYFSETQRNKGNFPGRFSGRQFSNSRSEMNVSTLELGDSALYLCASSLAQGRETQYFGPGTRLLVL.

The J gene is TRBJ1-3, the V gene TRBV18, with TRBD1 matching 7 bases. The V gene end was trimmed by 3 bases and the J gene end by 0 bases; junction bases not matched to a gene: 8. Per the germline V gene, CDR1 is KGHSH and CDR2 is LQKENI. The CDR3 spans 17 residues. The CDR3 DNA reads TGTGCCAGCTCACCTTCACAGGGGCTCAACTCTGGAAACACCATATATTTT. As protein: CASSPSQGLNSGNTIYF.

This sequence joins TRBV24-1 and TRBJ2-3; 7 nucleotides agree with TRBD1. The CDR3 loop spans 15 amino acids. The V gene's germline CDR1 is KGHDR and CDR2 SFDVKD. J was trimmed by 2 bases and V by 4 bases; bases with no gene match: 5. In nucleotides, the CDR3 is TGTGCCACCAGTGACTCGGACAGGTACACAGATACGCAGTATTTT. Translating it yields CATSDSDRYTDTQYF.

The chain is built from TRBV15 and TRBJ2-7; 8 bases are a match to TRBD2. After removal of 3 bases from V and 3 bases from J, the junction contained 4 bases not matched to a gene. This CDR3 spans 14 amino acids. In germline, CDR1 is LNHNV, CDR2 YYDKDF (reference sequence). For the CDR3, the DNA is TGTGCCACCAGCAGGGAAAGCGGGGGCTACGAGCAGTACTTC. Translated, it gives CATSRESGGYEQYF.

The rearrangement joins TRBV7-2 to TRBJ2-6; weak D call: TRBD1 (6 bases). There are 15 residues in the CDR3. CDR1 and CDR2 (germline): SGHTA, FQGNSA. The ends were cut back, 5 bases at V and 4 bases at J, with 12 bases in the middle. The CDR3 DNA reads as TGTGCCAGCAGCATCACAGGGTCCGGGGCCAACGTCCTGACTTTC. This gives the protein CASSITGSGANVLTF.